The clone carrying this T cell receptor (beta chain) was detected ten times or more. The antigen is undetermined. Trimming left V 4 bases short and J 6 bases short, with 21 bases between. The CDR3 spans 16 residues. Germline-derived CDR1 and CDR2 are MNHNS and SASEGT. The sample is drawn from a study of regulatory T cells in long-lasting Graves disease. Points from the study as a whole: Newly diagnosed disease favored TRBV20-1 and TRBJ2-1 over persistent disease.

Through Arm-PCR of CDR3 regions and iRepertoire HTBI primers, TCR beta libraries were built. TCRdb redid the calling of the multiplex PCR reads with MiXCR, one entry per CDR3 protein. The table lists fewer than 550,000 distinct CDR3 sequences, about a sixth of them singletons, with under 30% in the top ten. Time point specified: newly diagnosed GD, antithyroid drugs for less than 3 months. Researchers made the TCR library from RNA that was extracted from PBMCs. The data also belong to a second study, concerning T cells in Graves' hyperthyroidism and ophthalmopathy.

The sequencing used peripheral blood mononuclear cells (PBMCs), collected at new diagnosis, from a patient treated with antithyroid drugs. This rearrangement joins TRBV6-1 to TRBJ1-1; D not resolved. This sequence originates from a woman younger than 35 with Graves disease. The CDR3 sequence is CASSGPPIGVRAEAFF. In DNA form, the CDR3 reads TGTGCCAGCAGTGGTCCCCCCATCGGGGTACGGGCTGAAGCTTTCTTT.